A selection of T cell receptor beta chains follows, all from one sample in a study of low-dose radiotherapy and immunotherapy resistance in tumors. In TCRdb, the reads were re-called with MiXCR into one record per CDR3 protein. The sample shows 60,000 to 90,000 distinct CDR3 sequences, around 29% of them seen only once. The sequences come from PBMCs, collected before treatment. These receptors were collected from a female donor with ovarian cancer. Each CDR3 is given with its conserved first and last residue. D genes are given only for firm matches. Not every row has a clone size; where given, it reads once, few, many or a size class.

TRBV10-3,TRBD1,TRBJ1-2,few,13,TGTGCCATCAGGGGGACAGATAACTATGGCTACACCTTC,CAIRGTDNYGYTF
TRBV29-1,.,TRBJ2-7,.,12,TGCAGCGTTGACAGGGGAGCGGACGAGCAGTACTTC,CSVDRGADEQYF
TRBV29-1,.,TRBJ2-1,few,15,TGCAGCGTCTCTCCGGGCGGGTCGTCCTACAATGAGCAGTTCTTC,CSVSPGGSSYNEQFF
TRBV7-2,.,TRBJ2-5,many,14,TGTGCCAGCAGCTTAAGCTCGGGGGAGGAGACCCAGTACTTC,CASSLSSGEETQYF
TRBV6-2/TRBV6-3,.,TRBJ1-4,many,13,TGTGCCAGCAGTCGGGGGATTGACGAAAAACTGTTTTTT,CASSRGIDEKLFF
TRBV7-3,.,TRBJ2-4,many,13,TGTGCCAGCAGCTTCGGGGTTGAGGACATTCAGTACTTC,CASSFGVEDIQYF
TRBV5-6,.,TRBJ2-1,many,13,TGTGCCAGCAGCTTGGCTGTGCGGGGAGAGCAGTTCTTC,CASSLAVRGEQFF
TRBV5-4,.,TRBJ2-3,medium-sized,17,TGTGCCAGCAGCCTGGGGACTGATCCCCTATACAGAGATACGCAGTATTTT,CASSLGTDPLYRDTQYF
TRBV5-8,TRBD1,TRBJ1-5,.,16,TGTGCCAGCAGCGTCACCGGGACAGGGGGCGATCGGCCCCAGCATTTT,CASSVTGTGGDRPQHF
TRBV6-2/TRBV6-3,TRBD2,TRBJ2-1,.,18,TGTGCCAGCAGTGAAAGGGGGCCTAGCGGGAGGCCTTACAATGAGCAGTTCTTC,CASSERGPSGRPYNEQFF
TRBV29-1,TRBD1,TRBJ2-7,many,14,TGCAGCGTTGGGGGACAGGGGATCTCTTACGAGCAGTACTTC,CSVGGQGISYEQYF
TRBV19,.,TRBJ1-5,many,12,TGTGCCAGTAGTAATGGGGCTCAGCCCCAGCATTTT,CASSNGAQPQHF
TRBV2,.,TRBJ2-1,many,13,TGTGCCAGCAGTGAGGGGCCGTACAATGAGCAGTTCTTC,CASSEGPYNEQFF
TRBV7-8,.,TRBJ2-2,many,14,TGTGCCAGCAGCCTATTTAGGGGATCCGGGGAGCTGTTTTTT,CASSLFRGSGELFF
TRBV1,.,TRBJ2-1,few,18,TGCGCCAGCAGCGAAGCCCCCCTTAGGCGGGGGCCCTACAATGAGCAGTTCTTC,CASSEAPLRRGPYNEQFF
TRBV5-1,TRBD1,TRBJ2-7,.,13,TGCGCCAGCAGCTTAGACAGGGTCCAAGAGCAGTACTTC,CASSLDRVQEQYF
TRBV28,.,TRBJ2-7,.,14,TGTGCCAGCAGTTTAGGACTTGGGTCCTACGAGCAGTACTTC,CASSLGLGSYEQYF
TRBV28,.,TRBJ2-1,many,12,TGTGCCAGCGGCCGAGGGGACAATGAGCAGTTCTTC,CASGRGDNEQFF
TRBV7-2,TRBD1,TRBJ2-5,once,15,TGTGCCAGCACCCTACAGGGGGCTAGAGGAGAGACCCAGTACTTC,CASTLQGARGETQYF
TRBV5-6,TRBD1,TRBJ1-1,.,14,TGTGCCAGCAGACGACAGGGAAGAAACACTGAAGCTTTCTTT,CASRRQGRNTEAFF
TRBV5-4,.,TRBJ2-1,.,13,TGTGCCAGCAGCCTACAGGGAAGCAATGAGCAGTTCTTC,CASSLQGSNEQFF
TRBV7-6,TRBD2,TRBJ2-1,many,18,TGTGCCAGCAGCCCTGGCCAAAGGAGGGAGGGCTCCTACAATGAGCAGTTCTTC,CASSPGQRREGSYNEQFF
TRBV5-1,.,TRBJ2-6,once,16,TGCGCCAGCAGCTTGGAAGGGGCGGCTGGGGCCAACGTCCTGACTTTC,CASSLEGAAGANVLTF
TRBV19,TRBD1,TRBJ1-5,few,15,TGTGCCAGTAGTACACCGGGACAGGGTACTCAGCCCCAGCATTTT,CASSTPGQGTQPQHF
TRBV20-1,.,TRBJ2-3,many,15,TGCAGTGCCTACAAGGGGGGATTTAGCACAGATACGCAGTATTTT,CSAYKGGFSTDTQYF
TRBV6-5,TRBD2,TRBJ2-3,.,16,TGTGCCAGCAGTTATAGCGGGAGCCTCAGCACAGATACGCAGTATTTT,CASSYSGSLSTDTQYF
TRBV12-3/TRBV12-4,TRBD2,TRBJ2-1,few,15,TGTGCCAGCAGTTTAAGGACTAGCGGGAAGAATGAGCAGTTCTTC,CASSLRTSGKNEQFF
TRBV6-1,.,TRBJ2-2,few,19,.,CASTRTSGRASDSGELFFF
TRBV7-2,.,TRBJ2-1,many,17,TGTGCCAGCAGCAGAACAGGGACTCCTAGCTCCTACAATGAGCAGTTCTTC,CASSRTGTPSSYNEQFF
TRBV20-1,.,TRBJ2-1,many,13,TGCAGTGCCCGACGAGGGGGGTTAAATGAGCAGTTCTTC,CSARRGGLNEQFF
TRBV29-1,.,TRBJ1-4,many,11,TGCAGCGGAGGGACGAGGGAAAAACTGTTTTTT,CSGGTREKLFF
TRBV19,TRBD2,TRBJ2-1,.,15,TGTGCCAGTAAACCGCTAGCGGGAGGGACAAATGAGCAGTTCTTC,CASKPLAGGTNEQFF
TRBV13,TRBD2,TRBJ2-1,many,13,TGTGCCAGCAGCTATAGCGGGCGGGATGAGCAGTTCTTC,CASSYSGRDEQFF
TRBV11-2,TRBD1,TRBJ2-6,.,15,TGTGCCAGCAGCTTAGCCGACAGGGAGACCAACGTCCTGACTTTC,CASSLADRETNVLTF
TRBV19,TRBD2,TRBJ2-5,many,17,TGTGCCAGTAGTATTGGGTCTAGCGGGAGAAGGGGGGAGACCCAGTACTTC,CASSIGSSGRRGETQYF
TRBV5-1,.,TRBJ2-7,many,14,TGCGCCAGCAGCTCGGGAACGTATCAAGCCGAGCAGTACTTC,CASSSGTYQAEQYF
TRBV7-2,TRBD2,TRBJ2-3,.,16,TGTGCCAGCAGCTTAGGGTACCCCGGGGGGACAGATACGCAGTATTTT,CASSLGYPGGTDTQYF
TRBV5-3,.,TRBJ1-6,.,15,TGTGCCAGCAGCCAAGGCCGGGACGGAGATTCACCCCTCCACTTT,CASSQGRDGDSPLHF
TRBV5-1,.,TRBJ2-7,.,13,TGCGCCAGCAGCTTGGCGGAATCCTACGAGCAGTACTTC,CASSLAESYEQYF
TRBV4-2,.,TRBJ2-1,.,16,TGTGCCAGCAGCCAAGAAACTTCCGGACCCTACAATGAGCAGTTCTTC,CASSQETSGPYNEQFF
TRBV4-1,.,TRBJ2-5,.,11,TGCGCCAGCAGCCAAGCGGGGGCCCAGTACTTC,CASSQAGAQYF
TRBV6-2/TRBV6-3,.,TRBJ2-7,.,15,TGTGCCAGCAGTTACTCGATAGACGGTTCCTACGAGCAGTACTTC,CASSYSIDGSYEQYF
TRBV18,TRBD1,TRBJ1-4,.,15,TGTGCCAGCTCAGTACAGGGGGCGCGAGGGGAAAAACTGTTTTTT,CASSVQGARGEKLFF
TRBV5-4,.,TRBJ1-4,many,15,TGTGCCAGCAGCTTGTACGGCAGGGGAGGCGAAAAACTGTTTTTT,CASSLYGRGGEKLFF
TRBV9,TRBD1,TRBJ2-2,many,11,TGTGCCAGCAAGGGGGCTGGGGAGCTGTTTTTT,CASKGAGELFF
TRBV24-1,TRBD1,TRBJ1-2,many,15,TGTGCCACCAGTGATGCTGACAGGGCGTCCTATGGCTACACCTTC,CATSDADRASYGYTF
TRBV11-2,.,TRBJ2-1,many,15,TGTGCCAGCAGCTTAGATGGGTTTTCCTACAATGAGCAGTTCTTC,CASSLDGFSYNEQFF
TRBV6-2/TRBV6-3,.,TRBJ2-3,many,15,TGTGCCAGCAGTTACATCAGAAGTGTGGAAGATACGCAGTATTTT,CASSYIRSVEDTQYF
TRBV7-9,TRBD2,TRBJ2-1,many,14,TGTGCCAGCAGTCTTCCGGGACTAGCGGCTGAGCAGTTCTTC,CASSLPGLAAEQFF
TRBV28,.,TRBJ2-1,.,15,TGTGCCAGCAGTTTTTGGCAGGCATCCTACAATGAGCAGTTCTTC,CASSFWQASYNEQFF
TRBV6-1,.,TRBJ2-7,few,14,TGTGCCAGCAGTAGTCCGGGTCGACAGTACGAGCAGTACTTC,CASSSPGRQYEQYF
TRBV10-3,TRBD1,TRBJ2-2,many,14,TGTGCCATCAGCCTGTTGACAGGGAGCGGGGAGCTGTTTTTT,CAISLLTGSGELFF
TRBV12-3/TRBV12-4,TRBD2,TRBJ2-2,.,18,TGTGCCAGCAGTTTTGGCGCTCTAGCGGGGGGGCCCACCGGGGAGCTGTTTTTT,CASSFGALAGGPTGELFF
TRBV5-1,TRBD1,TRBJ2-3,.,16,TGCGCCAGCAGCGGATGGCAAGGGACAGGGACAGATACGCAGTATTTT,CASSGWQGTGTDTQYF
TRBV5-1,.,TRBJ2-1,many,14,TGCGCCAGCAGGGGCAGGAGCTCCTACAATGAGCAGTTCTTC,CASRGRSSYNEQFF
TRBV2,TRBD2,TRBJ2-5,few,15,TGTGCCAGCTCCCTCCCGGGGGGGCGCCAAGAGACCCAGTACTTC,CASSLPGGRQETQYF
TRBV6-2/TRBV6-3,TRBD1,TRBJ1-1,many,14,TGTGCCAGCAGGCGGACAGGGGCCGCATCCGAAGCTTTCTTT,CASRRTGAASEAFF
TRBV10-3,.,TRBJ2-2,.,12,TGTGCCATCAGTGAGTCGAGAGGGGAGCTGTTTTTT,CAISESRGELFF
TRBV2,TRBD2,TRBJ2-1,.,14,TGTGCCAGTAAGCGGGACCCCTCCTACAATGAGCAGTTCTTC,CASKRDPSYNEQFF
TRBV4-2,.,TRBJ2-2,many,14,TGTGCCAGCAGCCTCGGGATCCCCCCCGGGGAGCTGTTTTTT,CASSLGIPPGELFF